This T cell receptor beta chain was observed in a study of immune evolution from preneoplasia to lung adenocarcinoma. CDR1 KGHSH and CDR2 LQKENI come from the germline V gene. The V end lost 5 bases, the J end lost 9 bases, and 9 bases lay between the germline ends. The CDR3 contains 11 residues. Sequencing was performed with immunoSEQ multiplex PCR; in TCRdb, only in-frame clones are kept and a portion is missing. The data contain 4,000 to 5,000 clones, more than 70% of them singletons. Between the mid-2010s and the late 2010s, patients underwent resection in Japan or China. Each case's diagnosis was confirmed by two pathologists on H&E. Study-wide results and limits: KRAS-mutant nodules had the highest T cell clonality.

Turning to this clone: Its antigen is not known.

The clonotype originates from a person aged 65-85 years with lung adenocarcinoma. The sequencing sample was made of FFPE minimally invasive lung adenocarcinoma tissue. The genes are TRBV18 and TRBJ2-3; TRBD1 is a possible D gene (7 bases). CDR3 in amino acids: CASSAGGTQYF. The CDR3, as DNA: TGTGCCAGCTCAGCAGGGGGGACGCAGTATTTT. Full variable domain (rest looked up from reference TRBV18 and TRBJ2-3): NAGVMQNPRHLVRRRGQEARLRCSPMKGHSHVYWYRQLPEEGLKFMVYLQKENIIDESGMPKERFSAEFPKEGPSILRIQQVVRGDSAAYFCASSAGGTQYFGPGTRLTVL.